Listed here are 22 T cell receptor beta chains from one sample, sequenced in a study of T cells after yellow fever vaccination. TCRdb re-called the 5' RACE reads with MiXCR, one entry per CDR3 protein. The sample contains a few hundred thousand distinct CDR3 sequences, approximately 3.6% of which appear only once. This specimen was PBMCs, taken 15 days after the yellow fever booster vaccination. All receptors derive from a man aged 18 to 30 who received the YFV17D yellow fever vaccine.

This clonotype was seen repeatedly, ten times or more. This sequence joins TRBV7-3 and TRBJ2-7; D perhaps matches TRBD2 (5 bases). The CDR3 is 11 residues long. Trimming cost V 11 bases and J 3 bases, with 11 bases left between them. Germline V gene data show CDR1 as SGHTA and CDR2 as FQGTGA. The CDR3 reads CAPRGNYEQYV. The CDR3 coding sequence is TGTGCCCCAAGAGGGAACTACGAGCAGTACGTC.

For the CDR3, the DNA is TGTGCCAGCACGGGTCGAGGGAATCAGCCCCAGCATTTT. Protein product: CASTGRGNQPQHF. The V gene is TRBV25-1, the J gene TRBJ1-5; D call uncertain. The V end was cut by 7 bases, the J end by 4 bases, with 11 bases between. The germline gives CDR1 MGHDK, CDR2 SYGVNS. The CDR3 consists of 13 residues.

This clonotype was counted many times. This chain connects TRBV2 to TRBJ2-3, with 7 bases lining up with TRBD1. In germline, CDR1 is SNHLY, CDR2 FYNNEI. This CDR3 is built from 13 residues. V was pared by 8 bases and J by 5 bases, with 7 bases of the junction left unmatched. CDR3 nucleotide sequence: TGTGCCAGCCCAAGACAGGGTCAAGATACGCAGTATTTT. This translates into CASPRQGQDTQYF.

This clonotype has at least ten counts. This chain connects TRBV11-2 to TRBJ2-1; 10 nucleotides line up with TRBD1. There are 17 residues in the CDR3. J gave up 4 bases and V 5 bases, and 11 bases lay outside the gene matches. Germline-derived CDR1 and CDR2 are SGHAT and FQNNGV. The CDR3 region is CASSTRDRGRGYNEQFF. The CDR3, as DNA: TGTGCCAGCAGCACCAGGGACAGGGGTCGGGGATACAATGAGCAGTTCTTC.

In this sample, this clonotype turned up many times. The chain carries TRBV2 and TRBJ1-1; D unresolved. From germline, CDR1 is SNHLY and CDR2 FYNNEI. There are 13 residues in the CDR3. V was cut by 6 bases and J by 4 bases, with 12 bases left in between. The CDR3 loop is CASRQDLGTEAFF. CDR3 bases: TGTGCCAGCAGGCAAGATCTGGGCACTGAAGCTTTCTTT.

This clonotype was observed many times. The rearrangement joins TRBV20-1 to TRBJ1-6; possible D gene TRBD1, 5 bases. The V end lost 0 bases, the J end lost 4 bases, and 10 bases lay between the germline ends. Per the germline V gene, CDR1 is DFQATT and CDR2 is SNEGSKA (reference sequence). CDR3 length equals 15 residues. The CDR3 loop reads CSARERAGYNSPLHF. The DNA of the CDR3 is TGCAGTGCTAGAGAAAGGGCAGGGTATAATTCACCCCTCCACTTT.

This clonotype was picked up many times. This sequence joins TRBV14 and TRBJ2-7, with a possible D match to TRBD1 (5 bases). With 2 bases removed from V and 3 bases from J, the gap between germline ends came to 11 bases. This CDR3 has 14 residues. Germline values: CDR1 SGHDN, CDR2 FVKESK. The CDR3 sequence is CASSQITGRYEQYV. Written as DNA, the CDR3 is TGTGCCAGCAGCCAAATAACAGGCCGCTACGAGCAGTACGTC.

Ten or more counts support this clonotype. The genes are TRBV25-1 and TRBJ2-3; D remains unclear. Trimming removed 1 base at V and 4 bases at J, with 9 bases between. CDR3 size: 14 residues. Germline V gene lookup returns CDR1 MGHDK and CDR2 SYGVNS. CDR3 region: CASSESRRADTQYF. The CDR3 bases are TGTGCCAGCAGTGAATCCCGTCGCGCAGATACGCAGTATTTT.

This clonotype was observed many times. The chain recombines TRBV9 with TRBJ2-3, with a tentative D call TRBD1 (5 bases). Germline V gene data show CDR1 as SGDLS and CDR2 as YYNGEE. Trimming pared 4 bases from V and 6 bases from J, leaving 18 bases between. This CDR3 region has 15 residues. The CDR3 sequence: CASSPPSRAVDTQYF. The CDR3 nucleotides are TGTGCCAGCAGCCCCCCGAGCAGGGCTGTGGATACGCAGTATTTT.

This clonotype came up many times. The rearrangement uses TRBV5-4 and TRBJ2-4; the D is unclear. The length of the CDR3 is 17 residues. Germline values: CDR1 SGHNT, CDR2 YYREEE (reference sequence). V was pared by 1 base and J by 2 bases, with 16 bases between. This CDR3 reads CASSLQPTGEPKNIQYF. CDR3 in DNA: TGTGCCAGCAGCTTGCAGCCCACCGGAGAACCCAAAAACATTCAGTACTTC.

Ten or more counts support this clonotype. The V gene is TRBV12-3 or TRBV12-4, the J gene TRBJ1-2, with D possibly being TRBD1 (5 bases). Trimming left V 5 bases short and J 8 bases short, with 15 bases between. There are 13 residues in the CDR3. As DNA, the CDR3 is TGTGCCAGCAGTATCGGGACCACGGAGGGCTACACCTTC. Translated, it gives CASSIGTTEGYTF.

Many counts were recorded for this clonotype. The J gene is TRBJ2-7, the V gene TRBV5-1; unclear D gene. Trimming took 1 base from V and 1 from J, leaving 6 bases between them. The germline V gene has CDR1 SGHRS and CDR2 YFSETQ. The CDR3 contains 13 residues. DNA of the CDR3: TGCGCCAGCAGCTTGCAGCGATCCTACGAGCAGTACTTC. This gives the protein CASSLQRSYEQYF.

The sample holds a few counts of this clonotype. The J gene is TRBJ2-1, the V gene TRBV16; perhaps D is TRBD1 or TRBD2 (6 bases each). The CDR3 length is 17 residues. Per the germline V gene, CDR1 is KGHSY and CDR2 is FQNENV. The ends were cut back, 1 base at V and 5 bases at J, with 18 bases in the middle. CDR3 residues: CASSQLGLTGGNNEQFF. DNA for the CDR3: TGTGCCAGCAGCCAATTAGGGCTCACCGGGGGCAACAATGAGCAGTTCTTC.

This clonotype was counted at least ten times. The V call is TRBV20-1, the J call TRBJ2-7; 7 nucleotides line up with TRBD1. The CDR3 is made up of 15 amino acids. The germline V gene has CDR1 DFQATT and CDR2 SNEGSKA (reference sequence). With 3 bases clipped from V and 2 bases from J, the junction kept 10 bases outside the gene matches. CDR3 DNA: TGCAGTGCTAGTCCGCCGGGTAGGGGGCCCTACGAGCAGTACTTC. Encoded protein: CSASPPGRGPYEQYF.

This clonotype appeared many times. V is TRBV7-3 and J is TRBJ2-2, with 10 bases that match TRBD2. After removal of 5 bases from V and 3 bases from J, the junction contained 6 bases not matched to a gene. The CDR3 covers 16 residues. The germline CDR1 and CDR2 sequences are SGHTA and FQGTGA. CDR3 sequence (DNA): TGTGCCAGCAGCGCCCTTAGCGGGGGGTACACCGGGGAGCTGTTTTTT. Translating it yields CASSALSGGYTGELFF.

In its sample, this clonotype was seen many times. The chain is built from TRBV7-2 and TRBJ2-1, with D possibly matching TRBD1 (5 bases). The germline V gene encodes CDR1 SGHTA and CDR2 FQGNSA. This CDR3 is built from 14 residues. Trimming stripped 5 bases from V and 9 bases from J, with 17 bases between. CDR3 nucleotide sequence: TGTGCCAGCAGCCGTCGTGTAGGGGTGGTTGAGCAGTTCTTC. This gives the protein CASSRRVGVVEQFF.

About this clonotype itself: A read error may be the cause here, since a much bigger clone is one base away. This rearrangement joins TRBV10-3 to TRBJ1-2, with D maybe TRBD1 (6 bases). Trimming cost V 7 bases and J 5 bases, with 14 bases left between them. CDR1 ENHRY and CDR2 SYGVKD come from the germline V gene. The CDR3 is 13 residues long. The DNA for the CDR3 is TGTGCCATCACTACGGGACATGATTATGGCTACACCTTC. It yields the protein CAITTGHDYGYTF.

This clonotype occurred many times. This sequence joins TRBV12-3 or TRBV12-4 and TRBJ1-1, with a tentative D call TRBD1 (5 bases). Trimming took 6 bases from V and 10 from J, leaving 21 bases between them. The CDR3 totals 14 residues. The CDR3: CASRVGRGVLGAFF. The CDR3 region has the DNA TGTGCCAGCAGGGTTGGGAGGGGCGTTCTAGGAGCTTTCTTT.

Many counts were recorded for this clonotype. The chain combines TRBV6-2 or TRBV6-3 with TRBJ2-1, with D uncertain. Germline-derived CDR1 and CDR2 are MNHEY and SVGEGT. The CDR3 consists of 17 residues. With 2 bases removed from V and 0 bases from J, the gap between germline ends came to 14 bases. The CDR3 sequence: CASSYVLGRYSYNEQFF. The CDR3 region has the DNA TGTGCCAGCAGTTACGTCCTCGGGCGGTACTCCTACAATGAGCAGTTCTTC.

The chain couples TRBV5-4 to TRBJ2-2, with D possibly TRBD2 on 7 matching bases. The CDR3 has 15 amino acids. Germline V CDR1 and CDR2: SGHNT, YYREEE (reference sequence). Trimming stripped 2 bases from V and 6 bases from J, with 14 bases between. CDR3 sequence: CASSLKGGIAGELFF. Written as DNA, the CDR3 is TGTGCCAGCAGCTTAAAGGGGGGGATCGCCGGGGAGCTGTTTTTT.

The chain employs TRBV5-1 and TRBJ2-6; D gene ambiguous. The CDR3 extends over 18 amino acids. Per the germline V gene, CDR1 is SGHRS and CDR2 is YFSETQ. V gave up 0 bases and J gave up 0 bases, with 13 bases separating them. Here the CDR3 DNA reads TGCGCCAGCAGCTTGGGTCCAGTTATCAACTCTGGGGCCAACGTCCTGACTTTC. As protein: CASSLGPVINSGANVLTF.

This clonotype was seen at least ten times. The chain carries TRBV7-2 and TRBJ2-3, with D possibly TRBD2 on 6 matching bases. The CDR3 covers 15 residues. V was shortened by 0 bases and J by 5 bases, with 12 bases between the two germline ends. Germline V lookup: CDR1 SGHTA, CDR2 FQGNSA. DNA of the CDR3: TGTGCCAGCAGCTTAGCGCGGGGCCGGGGAGATACGCAGTATTTT. Its protein product is CASSLARGRGDTQYF. The full variable domain, in which reference TRBV7-2 and TRBJ2-3 provide the parts outside the CDR3, is GAGVSQSPSNKVTEKGKDVELRCDPISGHTALYWYRQSLGQGLEFLIYFQGNSAPDKSGLPSDRFSAERTGGSVSTLTIQRTQQEDSAVYLCASSLARGRGDTQYFGPGTRLTVL.